This T cell receptor (beta chain) was identified in a study of Ad26.COV2.S vaccination and SARS-CoV-2 variants. Whole-study findings and limits: Vaccine and placebo groups showed comparable non-spike TCR breadth.

The germline V and J ends were trimmed by 1 base and 2 bases, with 9 bases remaining between them. This CDR3 contains 15 residues. Germline CDR1 is SGHDT and CDR2 is YYEEEE. Comments on this clone: Its antigen is still unknown.

Measured with immunoSEQ multiplex PCR; TCRdb has only the in-frame clones, and not every one. This sample has more than 120,000 clones; roughly 88% occur once, and the top ten carry approximately 5%. The receptor was isolated from a human donor who had recovered from COVID-19. The specimen comprised peripheral blood, sampled after recovery from COVID-19. This chain joins TRBV5-6 and TRBJ1-4, with no clear D. CDR3 in DNA: TGTGCCAGCAGCTTGCGTCGATGGACTAATGAAAAACTGTTTTTT. Amino acid sequence: CASSLRRWTNEKLFF. The variable domain in full, completed from reference TRBV5-6 and TRBJ1-4, reads DAGVTQSPTHLIKTRGQQVTLRCSPKSGHDTVSWYQQALGQGPQFIFQYYEEEERQRGNFPDRFSGHQFPNYSSELNVNALLLGDSALYLCASSLRRWTNEKLFFGSGTQLSVL.